This TCR beta chain was identified during a study of shared clonotypes between healthy human individuals (TCRdb year 2020). Concerning the study at large: The cohort comprised a couple of women and a few men aged 18 to 49 years. Each donor's leukapheresis produced roughly between about 0.9 and 9.5 billion PBMCs. To increase sequencing depth and limit assay-specific biases, TCR repertoire library preparation and sequencing were carried out by different laboratories using diverse techniques. The study deeply sequenced blood TCR repertoires of five healthy adults to estimate repertoire size and the extent of clonotype sharing between individuals.

Overall study results and their limits: Because the study included only a small number of donors, the genetic and exposure-history diversity represented was limited. Based on pairwise subsampling, the degree of clonotype sharing among donors was expected to be affected by sequencing depth. Sampling was restricted to blood, and TCR repertoires in tissues likely differ from the TCR repertoires found in blood.

V is reduced by 0 bases and J by 0 bases, leaving a spacing of 3 bases between them. Sequences KGHSH (CDR1) and LQKENI (CDR2) are obtained from the germline V gene. The CDR3 holds 14 amino acids from the cysteine to the phenylalanine. The read is trimmed to its CDR3 DNA, 42 bases read in frame from base 1. The donors were healthy, HIV-negative adults who had no recently reported acute infections or vaccinations. Every donor was a Caucasian adult living in Nashville, Tennessee, USA. For unsorted samples, 90 million or so PBMCs were counted and genomic DNA was extracted with the QIAamp DNA Blood Mini kit. Blood was collected by leukapheresis, and PBMCs were isolated by Ficoll-Histopaque density gradient centrifugation and then cryopreserved in liquid nitrogen vapor phase. TCR CDR3 regions were amplified from genomic DNA by multiplex PCR using the deep immunoSEQ assay. Extracted genomic DNA from each cell subset was spread evenly across all wells of several immunoSEQ 96-well plates, with each plate serving as a replicate. Each replicate PCR for unsorted PBMC received roughly 300 ng genomic DNA, equal to 25,000 to 30,000 T cell genomes. Ten immunoSEQ deep assay plates were used to sequence unsorted PBMC genomic DNA. Purified libraries were quantified with a Qubit 3.0 fluorometer, sized on a Bioanalyzer 2100, and re-quantified with the KAPA Library Quantification kit. A separate single-read 150-cycle Illumina NextSeq 550 flow cell was used to sequence each immunoSEQ 96-well plate. Under the source paper's analysis protocol: The immunoSEQ output contained only junctional sequences without quality scores, so filtering could not match that applied to full-length reads. Sequences were annotated with PyIR, a Python wrapper for IgBLAST v1.9, using IMGT germline references to assign V/J genes and CDR3. Reads were removed for weak V/J assignments (E-value above 1e-6), missing CDR3, stop codons, out-of-frame junctions, or ambiguous translated residues. V3J clonotypes were defined as sequences sharing an identical inferred V gene, J gene, and CDR3 amino acid sequence. The percentage overlap between two repertoires was calculated by dividing the number of shared unique clonotypes by the size of the smaller repertoire. Repertoire richness was assessed with RTK rarefaction, the Chao1 estimator, and Recon v2.1 estimates of unobserved clonotypes. TCRdb re-hosts the immuneACCESS table, in-frame sequences only. Its copies lack some clones; in the studies checked, an unresolved V gene accounts for under half of them, and the cause for the rest is not known. V, J and clone size were drawn from that table, and D and trimming were deduced from the DNA. Present in this sample are 450,000 to 500,000 clones, less than 80% of which were seen just once. The ten largest clones represent approximately 12% of the sample.

Worth noting for this clone: There is no known antigen for this receptor. No per-base quality is available; no much larger clone lies one base away. Other DNA sequences in the same sample also yield this CDR3.

Sequencing input: PBMCs. The V gene is TRBV18 and the J gene is TRBJ1-3; the D gene identity is not certain. The TCR originated in a middle-aged woman in good health. Some clones in this sample may be carry-over from other donors' samples. The CDR3 protein: CASSPPGSGNTIYF. Here is the DNA: TGTGCCAGCTCACCACCCGGCTCTGGAAACACCATATATTTT.